These 11 T cell receptor beta chains came from one sample sequenced in a study of T cell responses to AZD1222 COVID-19 vaccine. Profiling relied on immunoSEQ multiplex PCR, and the TCRdb table lists in-frame clones only, not all of them. The sample includes about 110,000 clones, under 95% of them seen just once. Sample: peripheral blood, taken 28 days after the second AZD1222 dose. The source of these receptors is an adult who received the AZD1222 COVID-19 vaccine.

The chain is built from TRBV2 and TRBJ2-3; 8 bases map to TRBD2. CDR1 is SNHLY and CDR2 is FYNNEI in the germline V gene. The ends lost 6 bases at V and 3 bases at J; junction bases unmatched: 8. The CDR3 totals 15 residues. The CDR3 loop is CASRVGAGETDTQYF. For the CDR3, the DNA is TGTGCCAGCAGGGTTGGAGCGGGGGAAACAGATACGCAGTATTTT.

The CDR3 DNA reads as TGTGCCAGCAGTCAACTTCCGGGACAGGCCTACGAGCAGTACTTC. Protein product: CASSQLPGQAYEQYF. The genes are TRBV7-9 and TRBJ2-7, with 8 bases fitting TRBD1. V lost 6 bases, J lost 2 bases, and 9 bases stayed unmatched. Germline lookup yields CDR1 SEHNR and CDR2 FQNEAQ (reference sequence). CDR3 length: 15 residues.

The genes are TRBV18 and TRBJ1-1, with unresolved D. Per germline, CDR1 KGHSH and CDR2 LQKENI. V lost 4 bases and J 0 bases, leaving 12 bases between the germline ends. This CDR3 is 15 amino acids long. Written as DNA, the CDR3 is TGTGCCAGCTCACTCAGTAAACTCATGAACACTGAAGCTTTCTTT. Translating it yields CASSLSKLMNTEAFF. The complete variable domain, with remaining parts taken from reference TRBV18 and TRBJ1-1, reads NAGVMQNPRHLVRRRGQEARLRCSPMKGHSHVYWYRQLPEEGLKFMVYLQKENIIDESGMPKERFSAEFPKEGPSILRIQQVVRGDSAAYFCASSLSKLMNTEAFFGQGTRLTVV.

The CDR3 DNA is TGTGCCAGTAGCCTCCGGGACACACTTGAAGCTTTCTTT. Translating gives CASSLRDTLEAFF. V gene TRBV19 combines with J gene TRBJ1-1; D possibly corresponds to TRBD1 (6 bases). V gave up 6 bases and J gave up 7 bases, with 15 bases separating them. The germline V gene encodes CDR1 LNHDA and CDR2 SQIVND (reference sequence). The CDR3 spans 13 residues.

V is TRBV13 and J is TRBJ2-7, with D maybe TRBD1 (5 bases). The CDR3 is made up of 12 amino acids. Between the trimmed V and J ends, which lost 1 base and 4 bases, there was a span of 5 bases. Germline V gene lookup returns CDR1 PRHDT and CDR2 FYEKMQ (reference sequence). For the CDR3, the DNA is TGTGCCAGCAGCTTAGAGGGGTACGAGCAGTACTTC. Protein product: CASSLEGYEQYF.

This chain links TRBV7-6 with TRBJ1-2; D is unclear. Germline values: CDR1 SGHVS, CDR2 FNYEAQ. CDR3 length: 13 amino acids. Between the trimmed V and J ends, which lost 3 bases and 5 bases, there was a span of 10 bases. CDR3 in DNA: TGTGCCAGCAGCTTTTCGGGTGGTTATGGCTACACCTTC. Its translation is CASSFSGGYGYTF.

By frequency in the sample, this clone is medium-sized (0.01 to 0.1%). V is TRBV5-4 and J is TRBJ1-2; no reliable D call. Trimming cost V 1 base and J 5 bases, with 6 bases left between them. The CDR3 loop spans 12 amino acids. CDR1 SGHNT and CDR2 YYREEE come from the germline V gene (reference sequence). CDR3 bases: TGTGCCAGCAGCTTGTTTGGGTATGGCTACACCTTC. It encodes CASSLFGYGYTF. The full variable domain, completed using reference TRBV5-4 and TRBJ1-2, is ETGVTQSPTHLIKTRGQQVTLRCSSQSGHNTVSWYQQALGQGPQFIFQYYREEENGRGNFPPRFSGLQFPNYSSELNVNALELDDSALYLCASSLFGYGYTFGSGTRLTVV.

The chain carries TRBV19 and TRBJ1-4, with 7 bases identical to TRBD1. The CDR3 is made up of 14 amino acids. In germline, CDR1 is LNHDA, CDR2 SQIVND (reference sequence). V was clipped by 6 bases and J by 5 bases; unmatched bases: 6. In nucleotides, the CDR3 is TGTGCCAGTAGGGCGGACAGGTCAAATGAAAAACTGTTTTTT. Encoded protein: CASRADRSNEKLFF.

The chain combines TRBV18 with TRBJ2-1; 7 bases are shared with TRBD2. J was trimmed by 5 bases and V by 4 bases; bases with no gene match: 14. Germline V gene sequence: CDR1 KGHSH, CDR2 LQKENI. This CDR3 spans 17 amino acids. The DNA of the CDR3 is TGTGCCAGCTCACGACCGGGACTATCTGAATGGCACAATGAGCAGTTCTTC. This codes for CASSRPGLSEWHNEQFF.

The sample holds one count of this clone. The rearrangement joins TRBV10-2 to TRBJ2-3, with TRBD2 identical over 11 bases. Germline V lookup: CDR1 WSHSY, CDR2 SAAADI. J gave up 5 bases and V 7 bases, and 2 bases lay outside the gene matches. The CDR3 has 13 amino acids. The CDR3: CASIAGGRDTQYF. In DNA, the CDR3 is TGCGCCAGCATAGCGGGGGGGCGAGATACGCAGTATTTT.

This rearrangement joins TRBV6-6 to TRBJ1-2; perhaps TRBD1 as D (5 bases). The CDR3 is 15 residues long. Germline-derived CDR1 and CDR2 are MNHNY and SVGAGI (reference sequence). V lost 7 bases to trimming and J lost 0 bases, with 15 bases between them. This CDR3 reads CASTHPDNPNYGYTF. The CDR3 coding sequence is TGTGCCAGCACTCACCCGGACAACCCTAACTATGGCTACACCTTC.